Listed here are 30 T cell receptor beta chains from one sample, sequenced in a study of blood T cell repertoires in COVID-19. TCRdb's copy holds only in-frame clones and misses some; the assay was immunoSEQ multiplex PCR. Of 130,000 to 150,000 clones in the sample, about 87% are singletons; the top ten hold more than 0.8%. Sequencing was carried out using peripheral blood. The receptors originated from a woman in her 50s with acute or convalescent COVID-19.

The chain has TRBV6-1 and TRBJ1-5; D is possibly TRBD1 (5 bases). Germline V gives CDR1 MNHNS, CDR2 SASEGT. This CDR3 contains 15 residues. The germline V and J ends were trimmed by 2 bases and 1 base, with 9 bases remaining between them. CDR3 residues: CASSEQGGSNQPQHF. The CDR3 DNA reads as TGTGCCAGCAGTGAACAGGGTGGGAGCAATCAGCCCCAGCATTTT.

The chain uses TRBV27 and TRBJ2-1; 9 nucleotides line up with TRBD2. CDR1 MNHEY and CDR2 SMNVEV come from the germline V gene (reference sequence). The CDR3 runs to 12 residues. V was pared by 4 bases and J by 10 bases, with 2 bases of the junction left unmatched. The DNA for the CDR3 is TGTGCCAGCAGTTGGCTAGCGGGAGAGCAGTTCTTC. It specifies CASSWLAGEQFF.

This chain connects TRBV7-6 to TRBJ1-1; no reliable D call. The CDR3 loop spans 15 amino acids. V was pared by 0 bases and J by 1 base, with 9 bases between. Germline V gene data show CDR1 as SGHVS and CDR2 as FNYEAQ. CDR3 protein: CASSLALSWNTEAFF. For the CDR3, the DNA is TGTGCCAGCAGCTTAGCGTTGTCCTGGAACACTGAAGCTTTCTTT. Full variable domain (rest looked up from reference TRBV7-6 and TRBJ1-1): GAGVSQSPRYKVTKRGQDVALRCDPISGHVSLYWYRQALGQGPEFLTYFNYEAQQDKSGLPNDRFSAERPEGSISTLTIQRTEQRDSAMYRCASSLALSWNTEAFFGQGTRLTVV.

This rearrangement joins TRBV18 to TRBJ2-1; 10 nucleotides match TRBD2. Germline-derived CDR1 and CDR2 are KGHSH and LQKENI. V was clipped by 0 bases and J by 8 bases; unmatched bases: 10. This CDR3 has 17 residues. The CDR3 bases are TGTGCCAGCTCACCACCGAGCGGGGGGGGCCCCAACGATGAGCAGTTCTTC. Translation: CASSPPSGGGPNDEQFF.

The chain carries TRBV29-1 and TRBJ2-2; D might be TRBD2 (5 bases). Between the trimmed V and J ends, which lost 6 bases and 0 bases, there was a span of 17 bases. There are 16 residues in the CDR3. Per germline, CDR1 SQVTM and CDR2 ANQGSEA. In DNA, the CDR3 is TGCAGCGTCGGCGGGCCGGCTCGAGCGAACACCGGGGAGCTGTTTTTT. It codes for CSVGGPARANTGELFF.

This chain joins TRBV6-5 and TRBJ2-7, with D possibly being TRBD2 (5 bases). CDR3 length: 14 residues. Looked up from germline, CDR1 is MNHEY and CDR2 is SVGAGI. V was pared by 2 bases and J by 2 bases, with 10 bases between. The CDR3, as DNA: TGTGCCAGCAGTTACGATAGCGCCGCCTACGAGCAGTACTTC. It specifies CASSYDSAAYEQYF.

The chain carries TRBV21-1 and TRBJ2-7; the table's D gene call, TRBD1, was not cross checked with the DNA. TRBV21-1 is assigned pseudogene status. The CDR3 is 14 amino acids. CDR3 residues: CASTIDSFSYEQYF. DNA of the CDR3: TGTGCCAGTACCATAGACAGCTTCTCCTACGAGCAGTACTTC.

The CDR3 spells CASSFLRGVDEKLFF. Here the CDR3 DNA reads TGTGCCAGCAGCTTTCTCAGGGGTGTTGATGAAAAACTGTTTTTT. The chain employs TRBV7-9 and TRBJ1-4, with D perhaps TRBD1 (6 bases). With 3 bases removed from V and 6 bases from J, the gap between germline ends came to 14 bases. The CDR3 contains 15 residues. From germline, CDR1 is SEHNR and CDR2 FQNEAQ (reference sequence).

This sequence joins TRBV6-5 and TRBJ1-2, with TRBD1 matching over 7 bases. The trim removed 0 bases at V and 3 bases at J, leaving 4 bases unmatched. The germline V gene encodes CDR1 MNHEY and CDR2 SVGAGI. CDR3 length: 15 amino acids. This CDR3 reads CASSYSGQAYYGYTF. CDR3 nucleotides: TGTGCCAGCAGTTACTCCGGACAGGCATACTATGGCTACACCTTC.

V gene TRBV4-1 combines with J gene TRBJ2-3, with TRBD1 as a possible D gene (6 bases). Deletions cut 3 bases from V and 2 bases from J, with 12 bases between. CDR1 is MGHRA, CDR2 YSYEKL, per germline. The CDR3 runs to 15 residues. The CDR3 nucleotides read TGCGCCAGCAGCCATCGGGACATGACCACAGATACGCAGTATTTT. Amino acids: CASSHRDMTTDTQYF.

This sequence joins TRBV18 and TRBJ2-4; 8 bases match TRBD1. This CDR3 is 19 amino acids long. Per the germline V gene, CDR1 is KGHSH and CDR2 is LQKENI. The trim removed 3 bases at V and 0 bases at J, leaving 13 bases unmatched. Written as DNA, the CDR3 is TGTGCCAGCTCACCTGCGGACAGGGCCCCTGAGGTAGCCAAAAACATTCAGTACTTC. This sequence encodes CASSPADRAPEVAKNIQYF.

The chain carries TRBV18 and TRBJ2-5, with 8 bases lining up with TRBD2. The CDR3 sequence is 19 residues long. In germline, CDR1 is KGHSH, CDR2 LQKENI. The junction had 16 bases not matched to a gene; V was cut back by 0 bases and J by 4 bases. In DNA form, the CDR3 reads TGTGCCAGCTCACCACCGCCTGATTTGAGCGGGAGCTTTGGAGAGACCCAGTACTTC. This codes for CASSPPPDLSGSFGETQYF.

The chain links TRBV18 to TRBJ2-1; TRBD2 matches at 8 bases. From germline, CDR1 is KGHSH and CDR2 LQKENI. This CDR3 is 15 amino acids long. With 5 bases clipped from V and 7 bases from J, the junction kept 10 bases outside the gene matches. The CDR3 reads CASSAGTRGGNEQFF. The CDR3, as DNA: TGTGCCAGCTCAGCCGGGACTAGAGGTGGGAATGAGCAGTTCTTC.

This chain connects TRBV28 to TRBJ1-1, with no clear D. V was shortened by 7 bases and J by 0 bases, with 18 bases between the two germline ends. The germline V gene has CDR1 MDHEN and CDR2 SYDVKM. The CDR3 extends over 16 amino acids. As DNA, the CDR3 is TGTGCCAGCACCCCGACGGGTCACTACATGAACACTGAAGCTTTCTTT. Protein product: CASTPTGHYMNTEAFF.

The chain joins TRBV7-2 to TRBJ1-1, with D possibly matching TRBD1 (6 bases). Germline V gene sequence: CDR1 SGHTA, CDR2 FQGNSA. The CDR3 runs 14 residues. The V and J ends lost 3 bases and 3 bases respectively, with 11 bases between them. This CDR3 reads CASSFLRGDTEAFF. The DNA for the CDR3 is TGTGCCAGCAGCTTTCTCAGGGGAGACACTGAAGCTTTCTTT.

The chain uses TRBV7-3 and TRBJ1-5, with D possibly TRBD1 on 5 matching bases. CDR3 length: 14 amino acids. V lost 1 base to trimming and J lost 6 bases, with 10 bases between them. The germline gives CDR1 SGHTA, CDR2 FQGTGA. Written as DNA, the CDR3 is TGTGCCAGCAGCTTAAGGTCAGGGATTCAGCCCCAGCATTTT. Its translation: CASSLRSGIQPQHF.

The genes are TRBV9 and TRBJ2-7, with a weak D call TRBD2 (6 bases). The CDR3 consists of 16 residues. Trimming took 4 bases from V and 1 from J, leaving 18 bases between them. Per the germline V gene, CDR1 is SGDLS and CDR2 is YYNGEE. The CDR3 DNA is TGTGCCAGCAGCCCACCGGGAGACTTGATGTCCTACGAGCAGTACTTC. It codes for CASSPPGDLMSYEQYF. Full variable domain (remainder filled in from reference TRBV9 and TRBJ2-7): DSGVTQTPKHLITATGQRVTLRCSPRSGDLSVYWYQQSLDQGLQFLIQYYNGEERAKGNILERFSAQQFPDLHSELNLSSLELGDSALYFCASSPPGDLMSYEQYFGPGTRLTVT.

The V and J genes are TRBV9 and TRBJ2-2; D is ambiguous. V gave up 4 bases and J gave up 6 bases, with 13 bases separating them. CDR3 length equals 14 residues. Germline lookup yields CDR1 SGDLS and CDR2 YYNGEE. DNA of the CDR3: TGTGCCAGCAGCCTCACGTCCCGGGCCGGGGAGCTGTTTTTT. Protein sequence: CASSLTSRAGELFF.

The V call is TRBV11-3, the J call TRBJ1-1, with no clear D. Germline V lookup: CDR1 SGHNT, CDR2 YENEEA. The germline V and J ends were trimmed by 4 bases and 8 bases, with 14 bases remaining between them. The CDR3 spans 13 residues. Here the CDR3 DNA reads TGTGCCAGCAGCTCAGGCGGGGTTTCAGAAGCTTTCTTT. As protein: CASSSGGVSEAFF.

The rearrangement links TRBV10-3 to TRBJ1-1; D perhaps matches TRBD1 (5 bases). CDR1 ENHRY and CDR2 SYGVKD come from the germline V gene. CDR3 length: 14 residues. Trimming removed 6 bases from V and 5 bases from J, with 16 bases in between. CDR3 DNA sequence: TGTGCCATCAGGAGACCGACGGAGGGGACTGAAGCTTTCTTT. This translates into CAIRRPTEGTEAFF.

The chain links TRBV24-1 to TRBJ2-1; 10 nucleotides agree with TRBD2. This CDR3 is 18 amino acids long. In germline, CDR1 is KGHDR, CDR2 SFDVKD. Germline trimming cut 6 bases from V and 8 bases from J; bases unmatched to any gene: 18. The CDR3 sequence is CATSPRPLQRGGRDEQFF. The CDR3 DNA is TGTGCCACCAGTCCTCGCCCTCTCCAGCGGGGGGGGCGGGATGAGCAGTTCTTC.

V and J are TRBV6-6 and TRBJ2-1; 11 nucleotides match TRBD2. Germline V gene lookup returns CDR1 MNHNY and CDR2 SVGAGI (reference sequence). V gave up 5 bases and J gave up 4 bases; unmatched junction bases: 4. CDR3 length equals 15 residues. Written as DNA, the CDR3 is TGTGCCAGCAGTCAACTAGCGGGGGTTTACAATGAGCAGTTCTTC. This translates into CASSQLAGVYNEQFF.

The chain recombines TRBV4-2 with TRBJ2-1; 10 bases line up with TRBD2. V was clipped by 5 bases and J by 5 bases; unmatched bases: 6. Germline V gene lookup returns CDR1 LGHNA and CDR2 YNFKEQ. The CDR3 has 15 residues. The CDR3 DNA is TGTGCCAGCAGCAAAGCGGGGGGGACCCACAATGAGCAGTTCTTC. Amino acids: CASSKAGGTHNEQFF.

In its sample, this clone was seen a few times. The J gene is TRBJ2-1, the V gene TRBV7-9, with a possible D match to TRBD2 (6 bases). The CDR3 is made up of 12 amino acids. Trimming stripped 7 bases from V and 4 bases from J, with 8 bases between. In germline, CDR1 is SEHNR, CDR2 FQNEAQ (reference sequence). The CDR3 region is CASIRGYNEQFF. CDR3 DNA sequence: TGTGCCAGCATCCGGGGGTACAATGAGCAGTTCTTC.

The chain has TRBV11-3 and TRBJ2-3, with D possibly matching TRBD1 (5 bases). CDR3 length equals 14 residues. Germline V lookup: CDR1 SGHNT, CDR2 YENEEA. V lost 1 base, J lost 6 bases, and 11 bases lay in between. CDR3 protein: CASSLGQGSDTQYF. CDR3 nucleotide sequence: TGTGCCAGCAGCTTAGGGCAGGGTAGCGATACGCAGTATTTT. Combining the CDR3 with reference TRBV11-3 and TRBJ2-3 gives the whole variable domain EAGVVQSPRYKIIEKKQPVAFWCNPISGHNTLYWYLQNLGQGPELLIRYENEEAVDDSQLPKDRFSAERLKGVDSTLKIQPAELGDSAVYLCASSLGQGSDTQYFGPGTRLTVL.

This clone has a single count. The gene calls are TRBV27 and TRBJ2-7, with D hard to call. Germline CDR1 is MNHEY and CDR2 is SMNVEV (reference sequence). Trimming shortened V by 1 base and J by 7 bases, and 14 bases separated the two germline ends. The CDR3 has 14 amino acids. The CDR3 DNA reads as TGTGCCAGCAGTTTATTGGCGGATTCGAGGGAGCAGTACTTC. Residues: CASSLLADSREQYF.

The chain combines TRBV7-6 with TRBJ2-1, with 9 positions matching TRBD2. Trimming at V came to 6 bases and at J to 2 bases, leaving 11 bases not matched to a gene. The CDR3 runs to 17 residues. Germline V gene sequence: CDR1 SGHVS, CDR2 FNYEAQ. CDR3 nucleotide sequence: TGTGCCAGCAGTCAAGAGAATAGCGGGAGCCCCTACAATGAGCAGTTCTTC. Protein product: CASSQENSGSPYNEQFF.

The table lists this clone with a count of one. V usage is TRBV19 and J usage is TRBJ2-7; maybe TRBD2 (5 bases). The length of the CDR3 is 14 residues. Trimming cost V 2 bases and J 7 bases, with 15 bases left between them. CDR1 is LNHDA, CDR2 SQIVND, per germline (reference sequence). DNA of the CDR3: TGTGCCAGTAGTATAAACCTACTAGGGAGTGAGCAGTACTTC. It specifies CASSINLLGSEQYF.

This chain uses TRBV30 with TRBJ1-5; D is possibly TRBD1 (5 bases). Germline V gene lookup returns CDR1 GTSNPN and CDR2 SVGIG (reference sequence). The CDR3 extends over 16 amino acids. Between the trimmed V and J ends, which lost 1 base and 4 bases, there was a span of 17 bases. CDR3 nucleotides: TGTGCCTGGAGTGCCCCCCTCAGGGAAAAGAATCAGCCCCAGCATTTT. Residues: CAWSAPLREKNQPQHF.

The J gene is TRBJ1-1, the V gene TRBV10-1; possibly TRBD1 for D (6 bases). CDR1 is WNHNN, CDR2 SYGVQD, per germline (reference sequence). The ends were cut back, 9 bases at V and 3 bases at J, with 11 bases in the middle. The length of the CDR3 is 12 residues. The CDR3 reads CASAGAYTEAFF. The CDR3 bases are TGCGCCAGTGCAGGGGCTTACACTGAAGCTTTCTTT.